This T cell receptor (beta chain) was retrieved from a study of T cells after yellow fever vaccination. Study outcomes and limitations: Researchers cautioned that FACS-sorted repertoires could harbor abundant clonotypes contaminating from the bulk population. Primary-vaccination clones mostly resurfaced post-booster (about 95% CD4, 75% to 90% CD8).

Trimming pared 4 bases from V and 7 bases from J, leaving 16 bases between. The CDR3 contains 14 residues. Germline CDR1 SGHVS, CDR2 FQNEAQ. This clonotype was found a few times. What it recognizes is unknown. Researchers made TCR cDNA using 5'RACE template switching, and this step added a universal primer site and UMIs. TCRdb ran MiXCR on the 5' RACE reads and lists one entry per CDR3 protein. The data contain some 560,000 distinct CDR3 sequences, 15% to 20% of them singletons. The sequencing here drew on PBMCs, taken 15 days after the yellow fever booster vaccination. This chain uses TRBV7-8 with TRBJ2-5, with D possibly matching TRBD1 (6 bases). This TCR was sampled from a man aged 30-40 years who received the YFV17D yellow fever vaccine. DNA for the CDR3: TGTGCCAGCAGCTCTCAGACAGGCTCGTGGACCCAGTACTTC. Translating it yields CASSSQTGSWTQYF.